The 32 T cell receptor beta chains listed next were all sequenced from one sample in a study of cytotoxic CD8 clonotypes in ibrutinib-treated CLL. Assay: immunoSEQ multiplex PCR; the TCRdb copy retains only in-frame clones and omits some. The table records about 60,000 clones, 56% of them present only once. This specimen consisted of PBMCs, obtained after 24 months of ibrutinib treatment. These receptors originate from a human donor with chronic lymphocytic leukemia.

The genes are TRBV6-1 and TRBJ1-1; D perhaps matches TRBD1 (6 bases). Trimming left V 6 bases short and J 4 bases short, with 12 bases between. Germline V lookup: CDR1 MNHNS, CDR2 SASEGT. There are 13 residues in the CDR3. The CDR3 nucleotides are TGTGCCAGCAGGATGACAGGTGTCACTGAAGCTTTCTTT. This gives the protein CASRMTGVTEAFF.

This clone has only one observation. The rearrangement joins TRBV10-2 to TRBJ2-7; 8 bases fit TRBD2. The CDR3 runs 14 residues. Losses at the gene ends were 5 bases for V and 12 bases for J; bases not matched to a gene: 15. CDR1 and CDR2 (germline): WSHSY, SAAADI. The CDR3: CASSSLLFGGGLYV. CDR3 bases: TGCGCCAGCAGTTCTCTTTTGTTTGGCGGGGGGTTGTACGTC.

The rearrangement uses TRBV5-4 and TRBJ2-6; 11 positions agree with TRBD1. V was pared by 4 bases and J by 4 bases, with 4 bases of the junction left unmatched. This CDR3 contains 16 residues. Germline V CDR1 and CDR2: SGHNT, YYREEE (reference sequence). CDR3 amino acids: CASSRTGGIGANVLTF. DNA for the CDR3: TGTGCCAGCAGCCGGACAGGGGGCATCGGGGCCAACGTCCTGACTTTC.

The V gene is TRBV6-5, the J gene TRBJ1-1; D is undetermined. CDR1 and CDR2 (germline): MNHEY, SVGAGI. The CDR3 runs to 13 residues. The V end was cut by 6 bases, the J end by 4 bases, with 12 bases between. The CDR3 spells CASRLFGGTEAFF. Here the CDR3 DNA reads TGTGCCAGCAGGTTATTCGGTGGCACTGAAGCTTTCTTT.

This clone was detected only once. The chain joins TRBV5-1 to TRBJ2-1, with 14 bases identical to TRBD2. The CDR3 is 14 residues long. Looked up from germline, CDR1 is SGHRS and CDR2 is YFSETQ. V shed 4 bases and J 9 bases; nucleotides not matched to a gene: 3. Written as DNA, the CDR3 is TGCGCCAGCAGCCGGACTAGCGGGAGGATTGAGCAGTTCTTC. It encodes CASSRTSGRIEQFF.

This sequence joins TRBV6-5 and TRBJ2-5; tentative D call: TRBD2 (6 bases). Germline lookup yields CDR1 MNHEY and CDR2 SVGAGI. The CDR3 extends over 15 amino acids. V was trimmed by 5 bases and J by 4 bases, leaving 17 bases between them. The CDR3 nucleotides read TGTGCCAGCAGTAAGACCGGGGTGGGAGGAGAGACCCAGTACTTC. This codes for CASSKTGVGGETQYF.

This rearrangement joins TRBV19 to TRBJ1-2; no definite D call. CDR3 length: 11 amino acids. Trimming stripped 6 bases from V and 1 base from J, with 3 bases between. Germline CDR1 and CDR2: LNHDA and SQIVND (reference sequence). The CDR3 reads CASSLNYGYTF. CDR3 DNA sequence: TGTGCCAGTAGCCTTAACTATGGCTACACCTTC. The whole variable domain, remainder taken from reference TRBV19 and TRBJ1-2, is DGGITQSPKYLFRKEGQNVTLSCEQNLNHDAMYWYRQDPGQGLRLIYYSQIVNDFQKGDIAEGYSVSREKKESFPLTVTSAQKNPTAFYLCASSLNYGYTFGSGTRLTVV.

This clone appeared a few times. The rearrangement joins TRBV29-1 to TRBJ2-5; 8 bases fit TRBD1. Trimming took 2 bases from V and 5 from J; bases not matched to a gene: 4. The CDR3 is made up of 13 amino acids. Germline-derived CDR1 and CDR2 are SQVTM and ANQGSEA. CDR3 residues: CSVELQGVETQYF. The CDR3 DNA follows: TGCAGCGTTGAACTACAGGGGGTTGAGACCCAGTACTTC.

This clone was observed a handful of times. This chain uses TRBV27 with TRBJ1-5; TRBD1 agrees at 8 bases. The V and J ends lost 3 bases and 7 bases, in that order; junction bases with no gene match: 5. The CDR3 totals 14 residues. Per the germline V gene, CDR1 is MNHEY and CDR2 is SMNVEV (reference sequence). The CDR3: CASSFHRGEQPQHF. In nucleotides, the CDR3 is TGTGCCAGCAGTTTTCACAGGGGGGAACAGCCCCAGCATTTT.

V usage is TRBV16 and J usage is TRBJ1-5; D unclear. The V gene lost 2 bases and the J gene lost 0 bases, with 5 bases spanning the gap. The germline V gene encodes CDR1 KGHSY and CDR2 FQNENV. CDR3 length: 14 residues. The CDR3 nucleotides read TGTGCCAGCAGCCAACAGTATAGCAATCAGCCCCAGCATTTT. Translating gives CASSQQYSNQPQHF.

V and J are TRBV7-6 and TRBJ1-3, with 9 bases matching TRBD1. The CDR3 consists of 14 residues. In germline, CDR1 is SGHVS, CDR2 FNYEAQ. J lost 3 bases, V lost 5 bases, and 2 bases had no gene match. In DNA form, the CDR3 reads TGTGCCAGCAGCGTGACAGGGGGTGGAAACACCATATATTTT. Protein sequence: CASSVTGGGNTIYF.

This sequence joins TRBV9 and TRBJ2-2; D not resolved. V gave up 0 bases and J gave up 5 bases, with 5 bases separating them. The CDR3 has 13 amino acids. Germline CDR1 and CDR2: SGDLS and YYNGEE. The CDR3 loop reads CASSVDGTGELFF. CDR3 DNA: TGTGCCAGCAGCGTAGATGGGACCGGGGAGCTGTTTTTT.

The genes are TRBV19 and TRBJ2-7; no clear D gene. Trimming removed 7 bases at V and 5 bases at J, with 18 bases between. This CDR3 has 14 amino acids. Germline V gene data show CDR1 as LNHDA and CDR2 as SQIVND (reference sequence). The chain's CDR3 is CASKLGGERDEQYF. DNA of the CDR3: TGTGCCAGTAAGTTAGGCGGAGAACGGGACGAGCAGTACTTC.

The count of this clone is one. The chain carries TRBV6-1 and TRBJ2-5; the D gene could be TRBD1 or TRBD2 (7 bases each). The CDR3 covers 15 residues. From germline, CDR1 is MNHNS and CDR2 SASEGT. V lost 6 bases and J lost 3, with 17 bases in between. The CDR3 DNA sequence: TGTGCCAGCAGCTTACAGGGGAGCGGGAAAGAGACCCAGTACTTC. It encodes CASSLQGSGKETQYF.

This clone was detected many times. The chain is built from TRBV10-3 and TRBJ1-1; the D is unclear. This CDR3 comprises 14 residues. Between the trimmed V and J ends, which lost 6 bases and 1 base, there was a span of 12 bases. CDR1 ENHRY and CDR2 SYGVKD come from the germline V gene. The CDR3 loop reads CAIRPGPRNTEAFF. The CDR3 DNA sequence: TGTGCCATCAGGCCCGGACCCAGGAACACTGAAGCTTTCTTT.

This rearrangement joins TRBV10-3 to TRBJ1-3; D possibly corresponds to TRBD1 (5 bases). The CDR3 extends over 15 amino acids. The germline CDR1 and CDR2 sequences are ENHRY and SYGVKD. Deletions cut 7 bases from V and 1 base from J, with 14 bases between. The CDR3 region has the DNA TGTGCCATCAAACCCACGGCAGGGTCTGGAAACACCATATATTTT. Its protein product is CAIKPTAGSGNTIYF.

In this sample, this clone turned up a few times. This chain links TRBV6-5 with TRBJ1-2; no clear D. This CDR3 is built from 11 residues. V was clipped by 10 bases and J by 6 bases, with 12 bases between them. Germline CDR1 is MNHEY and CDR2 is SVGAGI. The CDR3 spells CATRRGNGYTF. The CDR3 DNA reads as TGTGCCACCCGACGTGGTAATGGCTACACCTTC.

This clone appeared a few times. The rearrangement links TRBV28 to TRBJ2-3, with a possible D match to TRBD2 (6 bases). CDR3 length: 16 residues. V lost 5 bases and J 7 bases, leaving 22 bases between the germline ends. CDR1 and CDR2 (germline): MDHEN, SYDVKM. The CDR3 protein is CASSPSEGLGGYTQYF. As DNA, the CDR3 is TGTGCCAGCAGTCCCTCTGAGGGACTTGGTGGGTATACGCAGTATTTT.

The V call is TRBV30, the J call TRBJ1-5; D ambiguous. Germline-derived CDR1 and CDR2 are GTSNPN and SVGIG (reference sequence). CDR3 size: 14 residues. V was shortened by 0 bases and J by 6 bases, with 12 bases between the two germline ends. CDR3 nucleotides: TGTGCCTGGAGTGTAACGGACTACGGTCAGCCCCAGCATTTT. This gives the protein CAWSVTDYGQPQHF.

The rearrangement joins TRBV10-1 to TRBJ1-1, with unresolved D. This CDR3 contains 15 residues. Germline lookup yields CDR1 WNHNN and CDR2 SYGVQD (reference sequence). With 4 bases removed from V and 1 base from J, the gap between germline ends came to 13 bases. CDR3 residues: CASSGQGSTNTEAFF. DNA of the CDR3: TGCGCCAGCAGTGGTCAAGGGTCGACGAACACTGAAGCTTTCTTT.

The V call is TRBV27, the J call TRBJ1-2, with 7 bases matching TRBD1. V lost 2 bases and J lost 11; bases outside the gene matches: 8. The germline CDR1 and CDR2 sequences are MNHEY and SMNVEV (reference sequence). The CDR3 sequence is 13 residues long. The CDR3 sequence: CASSLRGLTGYTF. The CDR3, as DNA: TGTGCCAGCAGTTTACGGGGACTGACAGGGTACACCTTC.

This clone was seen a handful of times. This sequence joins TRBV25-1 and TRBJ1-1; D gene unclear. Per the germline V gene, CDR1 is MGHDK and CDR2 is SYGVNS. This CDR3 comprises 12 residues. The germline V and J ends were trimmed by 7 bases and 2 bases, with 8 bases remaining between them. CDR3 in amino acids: CASTPGNTEAFF. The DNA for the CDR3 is TGTGCCAGCACCCCTGGTAACACTGAAGCTTTCTTT.

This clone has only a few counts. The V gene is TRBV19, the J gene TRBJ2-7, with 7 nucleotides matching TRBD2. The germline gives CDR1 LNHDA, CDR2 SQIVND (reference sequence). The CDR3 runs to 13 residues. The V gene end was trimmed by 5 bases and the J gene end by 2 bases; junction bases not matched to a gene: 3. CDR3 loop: CASSSGLTYEQYF. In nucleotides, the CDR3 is TGTGCCAGTAGTTCGGGACTAACCTACGAGCAGTACTTC.

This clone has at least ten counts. Here the CDR3 reads CASSATGEQYF. The CDR3 DNA follows: TGTGCCAGCAGTGCTACAGGGGAGCAGTACTTC. V gene TRBV6-1 combines with J gene TRBJ2-7; D perhaps matches TRBD1 (6 bases). Germline CDR1 is MNHNS and CDR2 is SASEGT. There are 11 residues in the CDR3. Between the trimmed V and J ends, which lost 4 bases and 7 bases, there was a span of 8 bases.

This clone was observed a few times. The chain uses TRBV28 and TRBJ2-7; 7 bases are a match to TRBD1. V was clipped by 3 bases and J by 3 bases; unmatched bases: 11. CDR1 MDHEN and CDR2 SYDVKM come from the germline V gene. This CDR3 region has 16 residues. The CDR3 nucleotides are TGTGCCAGCAGTTTGGCCCGGGACAGCGCGTTCTACGAGCAGTACGTC. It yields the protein CASSLARDSAFYEQYV.

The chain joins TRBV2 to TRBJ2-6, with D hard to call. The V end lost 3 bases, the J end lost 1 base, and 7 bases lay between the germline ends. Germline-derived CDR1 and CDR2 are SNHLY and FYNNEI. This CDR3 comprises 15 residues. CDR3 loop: CASSDIVSGANVLTF. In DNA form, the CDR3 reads TGTGCCAGCAGTGATATAGTATCTGGGGCCAACGTCCTGACTTTC.

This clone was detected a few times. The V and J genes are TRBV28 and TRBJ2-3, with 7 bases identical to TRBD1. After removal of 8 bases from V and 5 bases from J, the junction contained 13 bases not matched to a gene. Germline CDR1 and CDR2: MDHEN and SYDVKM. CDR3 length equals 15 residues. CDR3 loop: CASPPETGYIDTQYF. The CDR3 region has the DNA TGTGCCAGCCCGCCTGAGACAGGGTACATAGATACGCAGTATTTT.

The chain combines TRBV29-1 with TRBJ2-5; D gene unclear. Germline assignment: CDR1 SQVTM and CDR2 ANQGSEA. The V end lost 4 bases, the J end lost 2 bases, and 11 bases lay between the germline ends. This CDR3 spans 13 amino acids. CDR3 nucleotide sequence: TGCAGCGTTGTAAGGCACGCTCAAGAGACCCAGTACTTC. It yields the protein CSVVRHAQETQYF. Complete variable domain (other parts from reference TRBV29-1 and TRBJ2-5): SAVISQKPSRDICQRGTSLTIQCQVDSQVTMMFWYRQQPGQSLTLIATANQGSEATYESGFVIDKFPISRPNLTFSTLTVSNMSPEDSSIYLCSVVRHAQETQYFGPGTRLLVL.

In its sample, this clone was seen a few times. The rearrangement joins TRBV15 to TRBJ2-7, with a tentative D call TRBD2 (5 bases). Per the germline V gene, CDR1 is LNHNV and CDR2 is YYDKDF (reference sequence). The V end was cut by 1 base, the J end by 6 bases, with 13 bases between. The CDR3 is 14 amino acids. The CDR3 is CATSRGVPGGEQYF. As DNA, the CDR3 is TGTGCCACCAGCAGAGGAGTACCCGGAGGCGAGCAGTACTTC.

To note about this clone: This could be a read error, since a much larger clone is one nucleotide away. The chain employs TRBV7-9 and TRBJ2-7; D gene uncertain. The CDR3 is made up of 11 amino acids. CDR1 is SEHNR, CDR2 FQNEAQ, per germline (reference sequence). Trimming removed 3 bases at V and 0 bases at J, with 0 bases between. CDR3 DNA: TGTGCCAGCAGCTTCTCCTACGAGCAGTACTTC. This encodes CASSFSYEQYF. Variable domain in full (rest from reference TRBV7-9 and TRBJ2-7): DTGVSQNPRHKITKRGQNVTFRCDPISEHNRLYWYRQTLGQGPEFLTYFQNEAQLEKSRLLSDRFSAERPKGSFSTLEIQRTEQGDSAMYLCASSFSYEQYFGPGTRLTVT.

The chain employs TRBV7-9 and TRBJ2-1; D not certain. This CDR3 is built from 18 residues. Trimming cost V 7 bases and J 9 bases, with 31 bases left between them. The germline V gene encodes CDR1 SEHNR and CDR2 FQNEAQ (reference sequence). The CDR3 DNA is TGTGCCAGCAATTGGTTATTAACTGGGCCCCCTCGTAGGACTGAGCAGTTCTTC. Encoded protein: CASNWLLTGPPRRTEQFF. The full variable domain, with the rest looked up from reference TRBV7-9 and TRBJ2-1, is DTGVSQNPRHKITKRGQNVTFRCDPISEHNRLYWYRQTLGQGPEFLTYFQNEAQLEKSRLLSDRFSAERPKGSFSTLEIQRTEQGDSAMYLCASNWLLTGPPRRTEQFFGPGTRLTVL.

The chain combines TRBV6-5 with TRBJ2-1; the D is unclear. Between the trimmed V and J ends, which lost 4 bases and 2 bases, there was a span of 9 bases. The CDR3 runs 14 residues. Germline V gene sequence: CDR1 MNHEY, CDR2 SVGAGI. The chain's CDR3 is CASSSSLTYNEQFF. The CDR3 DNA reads TGTGCCAGCAGTTCGTCCCTTACCTACAATGAGCAGTTCTTC.